The clone carrying this T cell receptor (beta chain) came up a few times. Its matching antigen is unknown. This entry is derived from a study of T cell responses to AZD1222 COVID-19 vaccine. Whole-study results and caveats: At 160-218 and 743-854, vaccine-associated CD4 TCRs were dominant, and they spanned spike. It should be noted that donors were predominantly white British and more often female, and clonal diversity was possibly underestimated. A reported finding is that nearly half of spike-specific TCRs target unmutated variant regions.

Trimming took off 7 bases at V and 3 bases at J, with 18 bases between the two ends. This CDR3 is 16 amino acids long. Germline values: CDR1 KGHDR, CDR2 SFDVKD. Pooling covered second doses at about 4 or about 12 weeks. The method was immunoSEQ multiplex PCR; TCRdb's version includes in-frame clones alone and lacks a portion of them. The sample lists around 140,000 clones; 92% were seen once. This sequence was found in an adult who received the AZD1222 COVID-19 vaccine. The chain employs TRBV24-1 and TRBJ1-5; D perhaps matches TRBD1 (6 bases). The sequences come from peripheral blood, collected 28 days after the second AZD1222 dose. CDR3 loop: CATSLRDNGINQPQHF. DNA of the CDR3: TGTGCCACCAGCCTCCGGGACAACGGAATCAATCAGCCCCAGCATTTT.